The 8 T cell receptor beta chains in this list originate from one sample, sequenced in a study of OX40 agonist ivuxolimab in advanced cancers. Library creation used the immunoSEQ multiplex PCR assay. TCRdb stores this immuneACCESS table with in-frame sequences only. Part of the clones is absent; in the studies checked, under half of the shortfall reflects unresolved V genes, and no reason is known for the rest. Within this sample are about 22,000 clones, with 88% of them counted one time only. The ten most abundant clones make up 20% to 30% of the sample. Sequences were derived from CD4+ or CD8+ T cells sorted from blood, sampled in a trial of the OX40 agonist ivuxolimab. These receptor sequences come from an adult with an advanced solid tumor such as melanoma, head and neck, liver or kidney cancer.

The table lists this clone with a count of one. The chain carries TRBV5-5 and TRBJ2-3; D remains unclear. The V end was cut by 1 base, the J end by 6 bases, with 9 bases between. Per the germline V gene, CDR1 is SGHKS and CDR2 is YYEKEE (reference sequence). The CDR3 extends over 13 amino acids. This chain's CDR3 is CASSLPGRDTQYF. The DNA for the CDR3 is TGTGCCAGCAGCTTGCCCGGACGGGATACGCAGTATTTT.

V gene TRBV18 combines with J gene TRBJ2-1; TRBD1 or TRBD2 may be the D gene (5 bases each). V dropped 5 bases and J dropped 8 bases, with 22 bases sitting between them. CDR3 size: 16 residues. From germline, CDR1 is KGHSH and CDR2 LQKENI. The DNA for the CDR3 is TGTGCCAGCTCAAGGTCTGGGGACGCGGATCCCGATGAGCAGTTCTTC. As protein: CASSRSGDADPDEQFF.

The rearrangement uses TRBV5-1 and TRBJ2-7; D gene uncertain. V was trimmed by 4 bases and J by 4 bases, leaving 9 bases between them. The CDR3 is 12 residues long. Germline CDR1 SGHRS, CDR2 YFSETQ. The CDR3 reads CASSLTEYEQYF. The DNA of the CDR3 is TGCGCCAGCAGCCTAACAGAGTACGAGCAGTACTTC.

CDR3 sequence: CATSRLTEAEAFF. The CDR3, as DNA: TGTGCCACCAGCAGATTGACCGAGGCCGAAGCTTTCTTT. The V gene is TRBV15, the J gene TRBJ1-1; D remains unclear. The germline V gene encodes CDR1 LNHNV and CDR2 YYDKDF (reference sequence). V was cut by 2 bases and J by 8 bases, with 12 bases left in between. There are 13 residues in the CDR3.

The gene calls are TRBV30 and TRBJ1-3; possibly TRBD1 for D (5 bases). Trimming removed 4 bases at V and 1 base at J, with 17 bases between. Germline CDR1 and CDR2: GTSNPN and SVGIG (reference sequence). This CDR3 is built from 16 residues. CDR3 sequence reads: CAWTLNGGGSGNTIYF. The CDR3 nucleotides read TGTGCCTGGACCCTCAACGGGGGAGGTTCTGGAAACACCATATATTTT.

This chain links TRBV27 with TRBJ2-7, with 8 nucleotides matching TRBD1. Trimming removed 8 bases from V and 6 bases from J; junction bases left unmatched: 9. The CDR3 spans 13 residues. The germline gives CDR1 MNHEY, CDR2 SMNVEV (reference sequence). CDR3 in DNA: TGTGCCAGCCGCCTGGGGACAGGCAGCGAGCAGTACTTC. Translation: CASRLGTGSEQYF.

This chain links TRBV28 with TRBJ2-1; the D gene could be TRBD1 or TRBD2 (5 bases each). The CDR3 totals 13 residues. CDR1 is MDHEN and CDR2 is SYDVKM in the germline V gene. The ends were cut back, 10 bases at V and 4 bases at J, with 14 bases in the middle. The CDR3 loop reads CATSGQGYNEQFF. The CDR3 DNA reads TGTGCCACTTCGGGGCAGGGTTACAATGAGCAGTTCTTC. Variable domain in full (rest from reference TRBV28 and TRBJ2-1): DVKVTQSSRYLVKRTGEKVFLECVQDMDHENMFWYRQDPGLGLRLIYFSYDVKMKEKGDIPEGYSVSREKKERFSLILESASTNQTSMYLCATSGQGYNEQFFGPGTRLTVL.

V is TRBV7-9 and J is TRBJ2-1; 10 nucleotides align to TRBD2. The CDR3 loop spans 16 amino acids. J lost 9 bases, V lost 5 bases, and 13 bases had no gene match. Germline V CDR1 and CDR2: SEHNR, FQNEAQ (reference sequence). The CDR3 DNA reads as TGTGCCAGCAGCCCGGGTAGGACTAGCGGTGAGGGTGAGCAGTTCTTC. Amino acids: CASSPGRTSGEGEQFF.